This T cell receptor (beta chain) originates from a study of blood T cell repertoires in COVID-19. As for the study in general: From the United States, Italy and Spain came samples of acute and convalescent COVID-19.

Original analysis: Amplification of reference gene primers provided the estimated nucleated cell counts. Using immunoSEQ multiplex PCR, the repertoire was profiled, and TCRdb retains in-frame clones only, with some absent. V and J calls and clone size are copied from that table; D and trimming were computed from the DNA. There are a few hundred thousand clones in the sample; roughly 88% occur only once, and approximately 0.65% lies in the top ten. Germline V gives CDR1 MNHEY, CDR2 SMNVEV (reference sequence). Between the trimmed V and J ends, which lost 8 bases and 4 bases, there was a span of 20 bases. This CDR3 has 16 residues. Ages ranged from roughly 18 to 100 years, with residence in approximately 23 US areas.

This receptor was identified in a man aged 18 to 30 who had recovered from COVID-19. The chain recombines TRBV27 with TRBJ2-2, with a possible D match to TRBD2 (5 bases). Sequencing was carried out using PBMCs or T cells enriched from blood (not recorded which). CDR3 in amino acids: CASPSVQRRITGELFF. The CDR3 coding sequence is TGTGCCAGCCCCAGTGTCCAGCGGCGGATCACCGGGGAGCTGTTTTTT.